What follows is one TCR beta chain and its context. Authors' methods: Researchers report that nucleated cell counts were estimated from reference gene primer amplification. Profiling relied on immunoSEQ multiplex PCR, and the TCRdb table lists in-frame clones only, not all of them. V, J and clone size are taken as reported in that table, and D and trimming were inferred from the DNA itself. The data hold 200,000 to 250,000 clones, with around 86% observed a single time. The CDR3 sequence is 14 residues long. V lost 5 bases and J lost 7, with 14 bases in between. CDR1 is SGHAT and CDR2 is FQNNGV in the germline V gene. These data are taken from a study of blood T cell repertoires in COVID-19. Study-level information: Acute and convalescent COVID-19 samples came from the United States, Italy and Spain.

The sample was peripheral blood. The chain uses TRBV11-2 and TRBJ1-4, with D possibly matching TRBD1 (5 bases). The TCR originated in a man aged 60 to 75 who had recovered from COVID-19. The CDR3 region is CASSRWAGSEKLFF. The CDR3 nucleotides are TGTGCCAGCAGCCGGTGGGCAGGGTCTGAAAAACTGTTTTTT.